This T cell receptor beta chain was observed in a study of cytomegalovirus exposure and HLA in healthy donors. The ends lost 3 bases at V and 0 bases at J; junction bases unmatched: 8. The V gene's germline CDR1 is SGDLS and CDR2 YYNGEE. This CDR3 contains 18 residues. PCR employed 60 Vbeta and 13 Jbeta primers. Libraries were prepared by immunoSEQ multiplex PCR; TCRdb keeps only in-frame clonotypes and omits some of them. Of 100,000 to 120,000 clones in the sample, 69% are singletons; the top ten hold under 4%. This clone has just one count. This receptor was obtained from a man aged 30-40 years in good health and CMV-seronegative. The V call is TRBV9, the J call TRBJ2-1, with TRBD2 identical over 11 bases. The sequencing sample was made of PBMCs. The CDR3 sequence: CASSGGTSGASSYNEQFF. CDR3 coding DNA: TGTGCCAGCAGCGGGGGGACTAGCGGCGCGAGCTCCTACAATGAGCAGTTCTTC.